The following is a T cell receptor beta chain sequence with its context. Its target is unknown. Unmatched junction bases numbered 6, after V lost 8 bases and J lost 5 bases. This CDR3 contains 14 residues. Germline V gene sequence: CDR1 MNHEY, CDR2 SVGAGI. The data derive from a study of cytomegalovirus exposure and HLA in healthy donors. Findings and caveats of the study: Despite most TCR sequences being rare, some public TCRs occurred in many donors.

Repertoires were generated with immunoSEQ multiplex PCR, while TCRdb's copy carries only in-frame clones and drops some. The sample has over 150,000 clones, approximately 86% seen once. The sequenced sample was PBMCs. The chain employs TRBV6-5 and TRBJ2-2; 9 bases match TRBD2. The TCR originated in a man between 18 and 35 years old in good health and CMV-seropositive. The CDR3 nucleotides are TGTGCCAGCTGCGAGCGGGAGGAGACCGGGGAGCTGTTTTTT. This encodes CASCEREETGELFF.